This T cell receptor (beta chain) was retrieved from a study of CD8 T cells in Susac syndrome. Blood CD8+ and CD4+ T cells underwent high-throughput TCR beta sequencing. Germline V gene data show CDR1 as MNHEY and CDR2 as SMNVEV (reference sequence). The CDR3 has 15 residues. Trimming removed 5 bases from V and 8 bases from J, with 21 bases in between. After extraction with the RNeasy kit, 0.5 to 1 ug of the RNA was reverse transcribed using random hexamers. Via MiXCR, TCRdb re-called the immunoSEQ multiplex PCR reads, giving one row per CDR3 protein. The sample has approximately 100,000 distinct CDR3 sequences; 80% to 95% are singletons.

The sample was CD8+ T cells from PBMCs. The chain couples TRBV27 to TRBJ1-2; the D is unclear. The clonotype originates from a human donor in good health. CDR3 protein: CASSQEGRLLQGYTF. The CDR3 nucleotides read TGTGCCAGCAGTCAGGAGGGCAGGCTACTACAAGGCTACACCTTC.